The rows below give T cell receptor beta chains drawn from one sample of a study of cytomegalovirus exposure and HLA in healthy donors. Here immunoSEQ multiplex PCR was the method, and the copy in TCRdb shows in-frame clones only, minus some. The sample contains approximately 160,000 clones, roughly 80% of which appear only once. The sequenced sample consisted of PBMCs. The receptors derive from a boy aged 2 to 10 in good health and CMV-seronegative. CDR3s include the opening cysteine and the closing phenylalanine or tryptophan. The D gene is left open where the match is weak. Size values are once, few and many counts, or a class for expanded clones, and some rows have none.

CDR3aa	CDR3nt	j_gene	v_gene	abundance	d_gene
CASSFSSGDTDTQYF	TGCGCCAGCAGCTTCTCTAGCGGGGATACAGATACGCAGTATTTT	TRBJ2-3	TRBV5-1	-	TRBD2
CASSQGAGHTEAFF	TGTGCCAGCAGCCAAGGAGCGGGGCACACTGAAGCTTTCTTT	TRBJ1-1	TRBV4-2	-	-
CASSVGTGQETQYF	TGTGCCAGCAGCGTAGGGACAGGTCAAGAGACCCAGTACTTC	TRBJ2-5	TRBV9	-	TRBD1
CASSLLTGYGNTIYF	TGCGCCAGCAGCTTACTCACAGGGTACGGAAACACCATATATTTT	TRBJ1-3	TRBV5-1	-	-
CASSWGSDEQYF	TGTGCCAGCAGCTGGGGCAGCGACGAGCAGTACTTC	TRBJ2-7	TRBV5-4	-	-
CSVELGGTAFF	TGCAGCGTTGAGTTAGGGGGTACGGCTTTCTTT	TRBJ1-1	TRBV29-1	-	-
CASSTRDSLLYNEQFF	TGTGCCAGCAGTACCCGGGACTCCCTATTATACAATGAGCAGTTCTTC	TRBJ2-1	TRBV5-4	-	-
CSASRVELGGLFF	TGCAGCGCTTCCCGGGTCGAACTGGGAGGTTTGTTTTTT	TRBJ1-4	TRBV29-1	-	-
CATRPPGEVKNIQYF	TGTGCCACTCGACCCCCGGGGGAAGTCAAAAACATTCAGTACTTC	TRBJ2-4	TRBV28	-	-
CASSFGQGAFGEQFF	TGCGCCAGCAGCTTTGGACAGGGGGCTTTCGGTGAGCAGTTCTTC	TRBJ2-1	TRBV5-1	-	TRBD1
CANTDRGPLETGNTIYF	TGTGCCAACACGGACAGGGGCCCCTTGGAAACTGGAAACACCATATATTTT	TRBJ1-3	TRBV27	-	TRBD1
CASSKKGGVGLPTEAFF	TGTGCCAGCAGCAAAAAGGGAGGGGTAGGGCTCCCCACTGAAGCTTTCTTT	TRBJ1-1	TRBV21-1	-	-
CASSKAAPSGSYEQYF	TGTGCCAGCAGCAAAGCGGCCCCTAGCGGCTCCTACGAGCAGTACTTC	TRBJ2-7	TRBV21-1	-	-
CASSRKRQGASNEQYF	TGTGCCAGTAGTCGTAAGCGACAGGGGGCAAGCAACGAGCAGTACTTC	TRBJ2-7	TRBV19	-	TRBD1
CASSSGSQETQYF	TGCGCCAGCAGTAGCGGGTCCCAAGAGACCCAGTACTTC	TRBJ2-5	TRBV10-1	-	-
CAWIHGTEEAFF	TGTGCCTGGATCCATGGGACAGAAGAAGCTTTCTTT	TRBJ1-1	TRBV30	-	TRBD1
CASSLERAANEKLFF	TGTGCCAGCAGCTTAGAGAGGGCAGCTAATGAAAAACTGTTTTTT	TRBJ1-4	TRBV7-3	-	-
CASSLSIGQPNEKLFF	TGTGCCAGCAGTTTATCGATTGGACAGCCTAATGAAAAACTGTTTTTT	TRBJ1-4	TRBV28	few	-
CASSIVVRDTQYF	TGTGCCAGTAGTATAGTAGTAAGAGATACGCAGTATTTT	TRBJ2-3	TRBV19	-	-
CAISESVGRGQGNTIYF	TGTGCCATCAGTGAGTCCGTAGGCAGGGGGCAAGGAAACACCATATATTTT	TRBJ1-3	TRBV10-3	-	TRBD1
CASSYVRGGKIYEQYF	TGTGCCAGCAGCTACGTACGGGGCGGGAAGATCTACGAGCAGTACTTC	TRBJ2-7	TRBV11-1	-	-
CASSPSSGQGGSLSYEQYF	TGTGCCAGCTCACCCTCTTCGGGACAGGGGGGTTCCTTGTCCTACGAGCAGTACTTC	TRBJ2-7	TRBV18	-	TRBD1
CAIRDSGTSSYNEQFF	TGTGCCATCAGGGACAGCGGGACAAGCTCCTACAATGAGCAGTTCTTC	TRBJ2-1	TRBV10-3	-	-
CASSPRRLATYEQYF	TGTGCCAGCTCACCACGCAGACTAGCGACCTACGAGCAGTACTTC	TRBJ2-7	TRBV18	-	TRBD2
CASSEPAGASFSGYTF	TGTGCCAGCAGTGAACCCGCAGGGGCCAGCTTTTCTGGCTACACCTTC	TRBJ1-2	TRBV2	-	-
CASSSNDRGLFF	TGCGCCAGCAGCTCAAACGACAGGGGCCTCTTCTTC	TRBJ2-1	TRBV5-1	-	TRBD1
CASSFGGTSYEQYF	TGCGCCAGCAGCTTTGGGGGGACCTCCTACGAGCAGTACTTC	TRBJ2-7	TRBV5-1	-	-
CASSINRDPFEQYF	TGTGCCAGTAGTATAAACAGGGACCCTTTCGAGCAGTACTTC	TRBJ2-7	TRBV19	-	-
CASSYGTSGRVGTDTQYF	TGCGCCAGCAGCTATGGGACTAGCGGGAGAGTTGGGACAGATACGCAGTATTTT	TRBJ2-3	TRBV5-1	-	TRBD2
CASSEVRGRQYF	TGTGCCAGCAGTGAAGTCAGAGGGAGGCAGTACTTC	TRBJ2-7	TRBV6-1	-	-
CASSFPQGANEKLFF	TGTGCCAGCAGTTTTCCGCAGGGGGCTAATGAAAAACTGTTTTTT	TRBJ1-4	TRBV28	once	TRBD1
CASSFTGGAGGYTF	TGCGCCAGCAGCTTTACAGGGGGCGCGGGTGGCTACACCTTC	TRBJ1-2	TRBV5-1	-	TRBD1
CASWQGANGYTF	TGTGCCAGCTGGCAGGGGGCCAATGGCTACACCTTC	TRBJ1-2	TRBV9	-	TRBD1
CASSYVLGSSYEQYF	TGTGCCAGCAGTTACGTGCTAGGGAGCTCCTACGAGCAGTACTTC	TRBJ2-7	TRBV6-5	-	-
CASSTGGPYEQYF	TGTGCCAGTAGTACGGGGGGCCCGTACGAGCAGTACTTC	TRBJ2-7	TRBV19	-	-
CASSSTRGLDTEAFF	TGTGCCAGCAGTTCGACCAGGGGATTGGACACTGAAGCTTTCTTT	TRBJ1-1	TRBV28	-	-
CASSLITGEAFF	TGTGCCAGCAGCCTAATAACAGGGGAAGCTTTCTTT	TRBJ1-1	TRBV5-6	-	-
CASSQATGGVAEAFF	TGCGCCAGCAGCCAAGCCACGGGGGGGGTGGCTGAAGCTTTCTTT	TRBJ1-1	TRBV4-1	-	-
CASSTGERNTEAFF	TGTGCCAGCTCAACCGGGGAACGGAACACTGAAGCTTTCTTT	TRBJ1-1	TRBV18	once	-
CAWSVAGKGYEQYF	TGTGCCTGGAGTGTAGCGGGGAAAGGCTACGAGCAGTACTTC	TRBJ2-7	TRBV30	-	TRBD2
CASSEERSGPGQPQHF	TGTGCCAGTAGTGAGGAGAGGAGCGGGCCGGGTCAGCCCCAGCATTTT	TRBJ1-5	TRBV19	-	-
CASSLDSTNTGELFF	TGCGCCAGCAGCTTGGACAGCACGAACACCGGGGAGCTGTTTTTT	TRBJ2-2	TRBV5-1	-	-
CAWSLGRGPYNEQFF	TGTGCCTGGAGTTTGGGCAGGGGGCCCTACAATGAGCAGTTCTTC	TRBJ2-1	TRBV30	-	TRBD1
CASSTGHHSNQPQHF	TGTGCCAGCAGTACAGGACACCATAGCAATCAGCCCCAGCATTTT	TRBJ1-5	TRBV2	once	-
CASRYGWQGVGYTF	TGTGCCAGCAGGTACGGCTGGCAGGGCGTTGGCTACACCTTC	TRBJ1-2	TRBV6-5	few	-
CASSLLAGGQGEQFF	TGTGCCAGCAGCTTACTAGCGGGAGGGCAGGGTGAGCAGTTCTTC	TRBJ2-1	TRBV11-2	-	TRBD2
CASTLTGAANYGYTF	TGTGCCAGCACCTTGACAGGGGCGGCTAACTATGGCTACACCTTC	TRBJ1-2	TRBV2	-	TRBD1
CAWTSGNNEQFF	TGTGCCTGGACTAGCGGAAATAATGAGCAGTTCTTC	TRBJ2-1	TRBV30	-	TRBD2
CASSPDGGSYNEQFF	TGTGCCAGCAGCCCCGACGGAGGCTCCTACAATGAGCAGTTCTTC	TRBJ2-1	TRBV7-2	-	-
CASIWGADTQYF	TGTGCCAGCATTTGGGGCGCAGATACGCAGTATTTT	TRBJ2-3	TRBV6-1	-	-
CASSAGTGIRQPQHF	TGTGCCAGCAGTGCCGGGACAGGGATTCGTCAGCCCCAGCATTTT	TRBJ1-5	TRBV2	-	TRBD1
CSVERVMNTEAFF	TGCAGCGTTGAAAGAGTCATGAACACTGAAGCTTTCTTT	TRBJ1-1	TRBV29-1	-	-
CASSRGGHF	TGTGCCAGTAGTCGAGGGGGTCACTTC	TRBJ2-7	TRBV19	-	-